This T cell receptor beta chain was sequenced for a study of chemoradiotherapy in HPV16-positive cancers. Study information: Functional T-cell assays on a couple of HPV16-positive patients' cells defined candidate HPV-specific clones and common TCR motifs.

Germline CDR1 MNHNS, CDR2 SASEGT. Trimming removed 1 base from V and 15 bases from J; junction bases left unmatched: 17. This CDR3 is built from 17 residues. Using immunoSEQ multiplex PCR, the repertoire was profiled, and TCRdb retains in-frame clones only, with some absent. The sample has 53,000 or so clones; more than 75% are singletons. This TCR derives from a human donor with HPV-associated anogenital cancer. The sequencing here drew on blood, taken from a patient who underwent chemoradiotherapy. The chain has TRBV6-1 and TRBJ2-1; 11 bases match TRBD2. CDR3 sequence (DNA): TGTGCCAGCAGTGAAGTGTCTAGCGGGAGGCTTTTTCCACCCGGGTTCTTC. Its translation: CASSEVSSGRLFPPGFF.